This T cell receptor beta chain came from a study of T cells after yellow fever vaccination. Findings and limits, study-wide: Most primary-vaccination clones reappeared after the booster (just under 98% CD4, 85% to 90% CD8). Among all clonotypes, a small share was observed in both CD4 and CD8 compartments.

Concerning this clonotype itself: Its antigen is not known.

This CDR3 is built from 13 residues. CDR1 is MDHEN, CDR2 SYDVKM, per germline. With 6 bases removed from V and 3 bases from J, the gap between germline ends came to 11 bases. In making TCR cDNA, 5'RACE template switching added a universal primer site and UMIs to it. TCRdb independently ran MiXCR on the 5' RACE reads; one entry per CDR3 protein. The sample comprises about 240,000 distinct CDR3 sequences, 6.9% of which are singletons, and approximately 0.85% rests with the top ten. This clonotype originated in a man younger than 40 who received the YFV17D yellow fever vaccine. The J gene is TRBJ2-5, the V gene TRBV28; D uncertain. The sequencing used CD4+ T cells sorted from PBMCs, collected 15 days after the yellow fever booster vaccination. As DNA, the CDR3 is TGTGCCAGCAGGCCGGGCATTAAAGAGACCCAGTACTTC. Encoded protein: CASRPGIKETQYF.